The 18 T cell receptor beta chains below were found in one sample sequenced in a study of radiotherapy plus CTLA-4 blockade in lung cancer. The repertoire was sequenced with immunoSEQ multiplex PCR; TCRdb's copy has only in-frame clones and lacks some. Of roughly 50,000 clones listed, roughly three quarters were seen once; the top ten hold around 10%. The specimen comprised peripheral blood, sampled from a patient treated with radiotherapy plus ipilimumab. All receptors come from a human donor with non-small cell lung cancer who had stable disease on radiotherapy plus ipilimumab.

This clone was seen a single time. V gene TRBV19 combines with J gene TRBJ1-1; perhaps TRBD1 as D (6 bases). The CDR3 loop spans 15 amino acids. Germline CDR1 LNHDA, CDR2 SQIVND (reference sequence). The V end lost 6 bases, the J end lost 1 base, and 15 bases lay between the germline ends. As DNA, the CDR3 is TGTGCCAGTAGGATGAGGGGGGCGAAGAACACTGAAGCTTTCTTT. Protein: CASRMRGAKNTEAFF. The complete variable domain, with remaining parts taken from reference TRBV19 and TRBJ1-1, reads DGGITQSPKYLFRKEGQNVTLSCEQNLNHDAMYWYRQDPGQGLRLIYYSQIVNDFQKGDIAEGYSVSREKKESFPLTVTSAQKNPTAFYLCASRMRGAKNTEAFFGQGTRLTVV.

As DNA, the CDR3 is TGTGCCAGCAGGGCGCCCATAGCTGGGGCCAACGTCCTGACTTTC. Its protein is CASRAPIAGANVLTF. V and J are TRBV9 and TRBJ2-6, with D unclear. Germline lookup yields CDR1 SGDLS and CDR2 YYNGEE. The CDR3 is 15 amino acids. The germline V and J ends were trimmed by 5 bases and 2 bases, with 11 bases remaining between them.

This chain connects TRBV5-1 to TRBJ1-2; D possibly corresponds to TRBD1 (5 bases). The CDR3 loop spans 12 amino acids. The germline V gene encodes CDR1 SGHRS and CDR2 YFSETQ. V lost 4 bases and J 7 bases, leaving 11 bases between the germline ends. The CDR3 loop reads CASSAGQGGYTF. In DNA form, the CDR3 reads TGCGCCAGCAGCGCAGGGCAGGGTGGCTACACCTTC.

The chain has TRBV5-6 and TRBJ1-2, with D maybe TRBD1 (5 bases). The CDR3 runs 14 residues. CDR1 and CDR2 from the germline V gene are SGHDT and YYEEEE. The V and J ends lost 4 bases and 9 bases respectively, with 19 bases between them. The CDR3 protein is CASSGETTGRSYTF. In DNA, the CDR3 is TGTGCCAGCAGCGGTGAAACGACGGGACGAAGCTACACCTTC.

In DNA form, the CDR3 reads TGTGCCAGTAGATGGGGACCTAACTATGGCTACACCTTC. Its protein is CASRWGPNYGYTF. This chain connects TRBV6-4 to TRBJ1-2; possible D gene TRBD1, 5 bases. V was cut by 9 bases and J by 0 bases, with 11 bases left in between. The germline V gene encodes CDR1 MRHNA and CDR2 SNTAGT. CDR3 length: 13 amino acids.

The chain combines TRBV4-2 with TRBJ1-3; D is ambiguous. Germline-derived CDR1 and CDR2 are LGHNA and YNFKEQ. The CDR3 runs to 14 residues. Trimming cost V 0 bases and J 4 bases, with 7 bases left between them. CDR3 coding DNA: TGTGCCAGCAGCCAAGAATCGAGCGGAAACACCATATATTTT. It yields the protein CASSQESSGNTIYF.

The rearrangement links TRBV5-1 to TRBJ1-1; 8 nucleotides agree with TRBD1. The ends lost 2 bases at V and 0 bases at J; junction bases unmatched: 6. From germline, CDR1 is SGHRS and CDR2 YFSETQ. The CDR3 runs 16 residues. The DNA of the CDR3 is TGCGCCAGCAGCTTAACGACAGGGGCCTTGAACACTGAAGCTTTCTTT. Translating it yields CASSLTTGALNTEAFF. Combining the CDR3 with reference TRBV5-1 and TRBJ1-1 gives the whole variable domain KAGVTQTPRYLIKTRGQQVTLSCSPISGHRSVSWYQQTPGQGLQFLFEYFSETQRNKGNFPGRFSGRQFSNSRSEMNVSTLELGDSALYLCASSLTTGALNTEAFFGQGTRLTVV.

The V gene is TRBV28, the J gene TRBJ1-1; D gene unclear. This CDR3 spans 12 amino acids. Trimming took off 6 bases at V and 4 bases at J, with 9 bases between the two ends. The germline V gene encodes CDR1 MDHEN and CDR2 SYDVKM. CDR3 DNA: TGTGCCAGCAGCCGACCCCCCACTGAAGCTTTCTTT. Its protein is CASSRPPTEAFF.

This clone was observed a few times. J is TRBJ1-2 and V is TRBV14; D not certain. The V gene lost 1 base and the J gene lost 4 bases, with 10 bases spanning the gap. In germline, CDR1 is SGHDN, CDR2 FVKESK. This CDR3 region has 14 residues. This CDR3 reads CASSQGNTAYGYTF. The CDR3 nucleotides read TGTGCCAGCAGCCAAGGGAACACCGCCTATGGCTACACCTTC.

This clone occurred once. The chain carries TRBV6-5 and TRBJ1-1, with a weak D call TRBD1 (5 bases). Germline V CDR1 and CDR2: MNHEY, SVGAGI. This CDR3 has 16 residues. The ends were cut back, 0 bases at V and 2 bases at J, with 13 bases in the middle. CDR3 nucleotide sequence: TGTGCCAGCAGTTACTCGGGCAGGGTCCCCAACACTGAAGCTTTCTTT. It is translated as CASSYSGRVPNTEAFF.

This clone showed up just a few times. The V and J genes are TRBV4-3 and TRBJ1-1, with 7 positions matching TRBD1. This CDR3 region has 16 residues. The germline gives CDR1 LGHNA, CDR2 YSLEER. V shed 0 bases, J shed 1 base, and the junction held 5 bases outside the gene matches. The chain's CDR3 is CASSQDPQGGNTEAFF. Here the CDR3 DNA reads TGCGCCAGCAGCCAAGATCCTCAGGGGGGGAACACTGAAGCTTTCTTT.

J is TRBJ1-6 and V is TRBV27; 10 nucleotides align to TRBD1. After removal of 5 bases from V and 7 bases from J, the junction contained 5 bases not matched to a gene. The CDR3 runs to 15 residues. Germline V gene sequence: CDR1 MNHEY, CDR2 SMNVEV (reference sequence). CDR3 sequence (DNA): TGTGCCAGCAGTACCGAGACAGGGGGCAATTCACCCCTCCACTTT. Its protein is CASSTETGGNSPLHF.

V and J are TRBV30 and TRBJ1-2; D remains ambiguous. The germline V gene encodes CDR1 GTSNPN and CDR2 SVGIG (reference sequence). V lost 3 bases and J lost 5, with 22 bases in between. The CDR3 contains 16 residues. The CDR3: CAWRSPTTIGIYGYTF. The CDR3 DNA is TGTGCCTGGAGGTCTCCTACTACGATTGGGATTTATGGCTACACCTTC.

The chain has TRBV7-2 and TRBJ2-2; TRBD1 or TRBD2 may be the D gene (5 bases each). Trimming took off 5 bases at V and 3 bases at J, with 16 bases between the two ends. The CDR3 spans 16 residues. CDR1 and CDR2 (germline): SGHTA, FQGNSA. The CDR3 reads CASSLVWGLDTGELFF. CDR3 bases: TGTGCCAGCAGCCTAGTCTGGGGGTTGGACACCGGGGAGCTGTTTTTT. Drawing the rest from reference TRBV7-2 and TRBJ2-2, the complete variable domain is GAGVSQSPSNKVTEKGKDVELRCDPISGHTALYWYRQSLGQGLEFLIYFQGNSAPDKSGLPSDRFSAERTGGSVSTLTIQRTQQEDSAVYLCASSLVWGLDTGELFFGEGSRLTVL.

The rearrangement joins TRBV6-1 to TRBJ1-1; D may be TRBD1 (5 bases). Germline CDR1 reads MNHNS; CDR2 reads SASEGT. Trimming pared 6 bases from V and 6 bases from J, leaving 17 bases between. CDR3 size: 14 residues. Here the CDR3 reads CASSPPAPGAEAFF. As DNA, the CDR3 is TGTGCCAGCAGCCCCCCCGCCCCGGGGGCTGAAGCTTTCTTT.

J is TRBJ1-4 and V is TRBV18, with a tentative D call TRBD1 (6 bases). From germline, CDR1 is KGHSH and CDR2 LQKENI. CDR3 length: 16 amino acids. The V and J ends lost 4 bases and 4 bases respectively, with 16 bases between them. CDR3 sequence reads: CASSLKQGYLNEKLFF. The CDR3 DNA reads TGTGCCAGCTCACTAAAACAGGGATACCTTAATGAAAAACTGTTTTTT.

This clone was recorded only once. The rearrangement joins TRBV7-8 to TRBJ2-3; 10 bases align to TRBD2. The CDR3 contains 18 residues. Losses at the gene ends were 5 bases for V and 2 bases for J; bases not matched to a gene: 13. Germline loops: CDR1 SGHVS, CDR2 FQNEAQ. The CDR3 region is CASSPQVAGGPLTDTQYF. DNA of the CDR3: TGTGCCAGCAGCCCACAAGTAGCGGGGGGACCTCTCACAGATACGCAGTATTTT.

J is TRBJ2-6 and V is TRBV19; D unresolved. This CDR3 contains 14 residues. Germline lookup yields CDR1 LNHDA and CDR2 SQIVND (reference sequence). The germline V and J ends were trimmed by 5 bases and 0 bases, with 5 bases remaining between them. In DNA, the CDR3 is TGTGCCAGTAGTGTAATCTCTGGGGCCAACGTCCTGACTTTC. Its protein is CASSVISGANVLTF.